These 21 T cell receptor beta chains share one sample of origin, sequenced in a study of shared clonotypes between healthy human individuals. Profiling relied on immunoSEQ multiplex PCR, and the TCRdb table lists in-frame clones only, not all of them. The profile shows hundreds of thousands of clones, roughly 95% of them singletons. CD45RO-negative, CCR7-selected cells formed the naive CD8 fraction, which excluded terminally differentiated effector memory CD45RA+ cells. Input material: naive CD8+ T cells sorted from blood. The receptor source for this set is a woman between 25 and 40 years old in good health.

The chain employs TRBV5-1 and TRBJ2-7; 9 bases are shared with TRBD2. The CDR3 extends over 15 amino acids. Trimming cost V 1 base and J 2 bases; bases outside gene matches: 4. The germline CDR1 and CDR2 sequences are SGHRS and YFSETQ. The CDR3 region has the DNA TGCGCCAGCAGCTTGTCGGGCGGGAGGGCCTACGAGCAGTACTTC. It codes for CASSLSGGRAYEQYF.

The CDR3 reads CASSGGTSGIYNEQFF. The DNA for the CDR3 is TGTGCCAGCAGCGGTGGGACTAGCGGGATCTACAATGAGCAGTTCTTC. The rearrangement joins TRBV9 to TRBJ2-1; 13 bases are shared with TRBD2. The CDR3 has 16 residues. Germline loops: CDR1 SGDLS, CDR2 YYNGEE. The V and J ends lost 3 bases and 3 bases, in that order; junction bases with no gene match: 3.

This clone occurred once. This sequence joins TRBV13 and TRBJ2-2; no clear D gene. This CDR3 has 12 amino acids. V was shortened by 5 bases and J by 5 bases, with 6 bases between the two germline ends. Looked up from germline, CDR1 is PRHDT and CDR2 is FYEKMQ (reference sequence). The CDR3 spells CASSMSTGELFF. The CDR3 nucleotides read TGTGCCAGCAGCATGTCAACCGGGGAGCTGTTTTTT.

This rearrangement joins TRBV7-9 to TRBJ1-5; 9 bases agree with TRBD1. The J segment lost 5 bases and the V segment lost 5 bases, leaving 4 bases of the junction unmatched. The CDR3 covers 14 residues. The germline gives CDR1 SEHNR, CDR2 FQNEAQ (reference sequence). CDR3 bases: TGTGCCAGCAGCCCGGGACAGGGTGATCAGCCCCAGCATTTT. This translates into CASSPGQGDQPQHF.

The table lists this clone with a count of one. The chain joins TRBV30 to TRBJ2-2; no clear D. The CDR3 has 13 residues. Germline CDR1 GTSNPN, CDR2 SVGIG (reference sequence). The V end lost 0 bases, the J end lost 8 bases, and 10 bases lay between the germline ends. CDR3 sequence reads: CAWSVSSRGELFF. The DNA for the CDR3 is TGTGCCTGGAGTGTATCTTCCCGGGGGGAGCTGTTTTTT.

The chain recombines TRBV4-1 with TRBJ2-3; 9 nucleotides agree with TRBD2. The V and J ends lost 4 bases and 5 bases, in that order; junction bases with no gene match: 4. CDR3 length: 14 amino acids. CDR1 is MGHRA, CDR2 YSYEKL, per germline. In DNA form, the CDR3 reads TGCGCCAGCAGCCTCGCGGGGGGGGGAGATACGCAGTATTTT. As protein: CASSLAGGGDTQYF.

This sequence joins TRBV11-2 and TRBJ1-1; perhaps TRBD1 as D (6 bases). This CDR3 is built from 13 residues. Trimming removed 3 bases from V and 4 bases from J, with 9 bases in between. Germline CDR1 reads SGHAT; CDR2 reads FQNNGV. CDR3 sequence reads: CASSLRGGTEAFF. DNA for the CDR3: TGTGCCAGCAGCTTGAGGGGGGGCACTGAAGCTTTCTTT.

This chain uses TRBV28 with TRBJ2-1; 12 nucleotides match TRBD2. CDR1 is MDHEN, CDR2 SYDVKM, per germline. The CDR3 is made up of 17 amino acids. Germline trimming cut 6 bases from V and 4 bases from J; bases unmatched to any gene: 10. This chain's CDR3 is CASSPTSGSSGYNEQFF. Written as DNA, the CDR3 is TGTGCCAGCAGCCCGACTAGCGGGAGTTCTGGATACAATGAGCAGTTCTTC.

This clone was counted a single time. The chain is built from TRBV11-2 and TRBJ2-5; 10 bases fit TRBD2. Losses at the gene ends were 3 bases for V and 3 bases for J; bases not matched to a gene: 4. CDR1 SGHAT and CDR2 FQNNGV come from the germline V gene. CDR3 length: 15 residues. CDR3 nucleotide sequence: TGTGCCAGCAGCTTGCCTAGCGGGGGAAAAGAGACCCAGTACTTC. Its translation is CASSLPSGGKETQYF.

The rearrangement links TRBV19 to TRBJ1-4, with 9 nucleotides matching TRBD1. This CDR3 spans 19 amino acids. The V gene's germline CDR1 is LNHDA and CDR2 SQIVND (reference sequence). J was trimmed by 3 bases and V by 4 bases; bases with no gene match: 15. The chain's CDR3 is CASSTATGQGLRANEKLFF. The CDR3 nucleotides read TGTGCCAGTAGTACCGCGACTGGACAGGGGTTGAGAGCTAATGAAAAACTGTTTTTT.

This rearrangement joins TRBV28 to TRBJ2-1; 9 nucleotides agree with TRBD1. CDR3 length equals 18 residues. V lost 6 bases, J lost 8 bases, and 20 bases stayed unmatched. From germline, CDR1 is MDHEN and CDR2 SYDVKM. The CDR3 region is CASSKEDRGEGPVDEQFF. Written as DNA, the CDR3 is TGTGCCAGCAGCAAGGAGGACAGGGGAGAAGGGCCTGTCGATGAGCAGTTCTTC.

V usage is TRBV11-2 and J usage is TRBJ2-1; TRBD2 matches at 8 bases. The germline V gene encodes CDR1 SGHAT and CDR2 FQNNGV. V lost 3 bases and J lost 7; bases outside the gene matches: 14. This CDR3 spans 17 amino acids. This chain's CDR3 is CASSFLGVTSAGNEQFF. For the CDR3, the DNA is TGTGCCAGCAGCTTCCTAGGGGTGACTAGCGCGGGGAATGAGCAGTTCTTC.

The chain is built from TRBV5-6 and TRBJ1-1, with D hard to call. Looked up from germline, CDR1 is SGHDT and CDR2 is YYEEEE. CDR3 length: 15 residues. Trimming shortened V by 0 bases and J by 1 base, and 10 bases separated the two germline ends. Here the CDR3 reads CASSLAEAGNTEAFF. CDR3 bases: TGTGCCAGCAGCTTGGCCGAAGCGGGGAACACTGAAGCTTTCTTT.

The chain combines TRBV7-2 with TRBJ2-5, with D tentatively TRBD2 (6 bases). This CDR3 contains 14 residues. The germline V and J ends were trimmed by 11 bases and 0 bases, with 16 bases remaining between them. CDR1 and CDR2 (germline): SGHTA, FQGNSA. This CDR3 reads CAGGGGRYQETQYF. Here the CDR3 DNA reads TGTGCCGGTGGAGGAGGGAGGTACCAAGAGACCCAGTACTTC.

The CDR3 is CASRPGVNTEAFF. CDR3 nucleotide sequence: TGTGCCAGCAGGCCAGGGGTTAACACTGAAGCTTTCTTT. The chain carries TRBV11-2 and TRBJ1-1, with TRBD1 as a possible D gene (6 bases). Germline lookup yields CDR1 SGHAT and CDR2 FQNNGV. CDR3 length equals 13 residues. V was cut by 6 bases and J by 2 bases, with 10 bases left in between.

This clone was found once. The chain combines TRBV29-1 with TRBJ2-1, with 8 positions matching TRBD2. V was clipped by 2 bases and J by 4 bases; unmatched bases: 13. This CDR3 region has 17 residues. Germline CDR1 and CDR2: SQVTM and ANQGSEA. The CDR3 here is CSVELEYGRGRYNEQFF. CDR3 nucleotide sequence: TGCAGCGTTGAACTGGAATACGGGAGGGGACGATACAATGAGCAGTTCTTC.

The chain links TRBV7-6 to TRBJ2-2; no reliable D call. The CDR3 spans 15 residues. V was clipped by 7 bases and J by 2 bases, with 14 bases between them. CDR1 is SGHVS and CDR2 is FNYEAQ in the germline V gene. CDR3 protein: CASTSGRTNTGELFF. CDR3 in DNA: TGTGCCAGCACCTCAGGCAGGACCAACACCGGGGAGCTGTTTTTT.

This rearrangement joins TRBV11-1 to TRBJ2-7; 8 nucleotides align to TRBD2. V lost 2 bases, J lost 4 bases, and 7 bases stayed unmatched. The V gene's germline CDR1 is SGHAT and CDR2 FQDESV (reference sequence). The CDR3 covers 15 residues. CDR3 bases: TGTGCCAGCAGCTTATCCCCCGCGGGAGGATACGAGCAGTACTTC. Residues: CASSLSPAGGYEQYF.

The rearrangement uses TRBV6-1 and TRBJ1-1; D is ambiguous. V was clipped by 3 bases and J by 1 base, with 6 bases between them. CDR1 is MNHNS and CDR2 is SASEGT in the germline V gene. The CDR3 loop spans 13 amino acids. The CDR3 protein is CASSDRRNTEAFF. The DNA of the CDR3 is TGTGCCAGCAGTGACCGACGGAACACTGAAGCTTTCTTT.

DNA for the CDR3: TGTGCCAGCAGTTCGGGAGGGGCTGCGACCCAGTACTTC. This encodes CASSSGGAATQYF. J is TRBJ2-5 and V is TRBV27, with 8 bases that match TRBD2. The CDR3 totals 13 residues. V gave up 4 bases and J gave up 7 bases; unmatched junction bases: 5. From germline, CDR1 is MNHEY and CDR2 SMNVEV (reference sequence).

The genes are TRBV7-3 and TRBJ2-2, with a weak D call TRBD1 (6 bases). Trimming took off 4 bases at V and 6 bases at J, with 9 bases between the two ends. The CDR3 sequence is 13 residues long. Germline V CDR1 and CDR2: SGHTA, FQGTGA. CDR3 residues: CASSWTDAGELFF. The CDR3 nucleotides are TGTGCCAGCAGCTGGACAGACGCCGGGGAGCTGTTTTTT.